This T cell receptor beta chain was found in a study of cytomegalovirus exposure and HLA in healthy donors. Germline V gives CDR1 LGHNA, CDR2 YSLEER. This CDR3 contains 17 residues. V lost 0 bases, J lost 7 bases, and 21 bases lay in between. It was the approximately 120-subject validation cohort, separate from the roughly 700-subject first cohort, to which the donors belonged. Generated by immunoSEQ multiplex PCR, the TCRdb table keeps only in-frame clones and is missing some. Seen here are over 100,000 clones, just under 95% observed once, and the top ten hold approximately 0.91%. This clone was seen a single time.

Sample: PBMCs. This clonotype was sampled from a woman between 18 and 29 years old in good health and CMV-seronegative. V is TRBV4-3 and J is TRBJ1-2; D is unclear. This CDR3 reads CASSQDYAPPVLGGYTF. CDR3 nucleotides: TGCGCCAGCAGCCAAGATTACGCCCCCCCGGTTCTAGGTGGCTACACCTTC.